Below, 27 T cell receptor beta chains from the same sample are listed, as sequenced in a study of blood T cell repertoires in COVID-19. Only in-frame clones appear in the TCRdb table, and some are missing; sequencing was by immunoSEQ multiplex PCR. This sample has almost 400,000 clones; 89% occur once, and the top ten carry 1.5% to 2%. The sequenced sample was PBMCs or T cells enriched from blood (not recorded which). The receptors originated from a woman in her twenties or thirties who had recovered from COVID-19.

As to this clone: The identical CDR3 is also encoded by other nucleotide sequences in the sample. The CDR3 region is CASSRGTANSPLHF. CDR3 coding DNA: TGTGCCAGCTCGCGAGGGACAGCGAATTCACCCCTCCACTTT. V gene TRBV18 combines with J gene TRBJ1-6, with 7 bases fitting TRBD1. After removal of 6 bases from V and 7 bases from J, the junction contained 6 bases not matched to a gene. The CDR3 sequence is 14 residues long. The germline gives CDR1 KGHSH, CDR2 LQKENI.

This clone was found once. CDR3 in amino acids: CASSPRTGYSGNQPQHF. The CDR3 DNA sequence: TGTGCCAGCAGTCCTAGGACAGGTTATTCTGGCAATCAGCCCCAGCATTTT. This chain links TRBV27 with TRBJ1-5; 7 bases line up with TRBD1. V dropped 5 bases and J dropped 2; count of bases not matched to a gene: 12. The CDR3 covers 17 residues. The V gene's germline CDR1 is MNHEY and CDR2 SMNVEV (reference sequence).

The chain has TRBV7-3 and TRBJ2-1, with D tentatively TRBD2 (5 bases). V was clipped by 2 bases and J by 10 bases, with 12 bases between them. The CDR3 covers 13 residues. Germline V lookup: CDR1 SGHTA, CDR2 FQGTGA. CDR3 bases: TGTGCCAGCAGCTTAGATGGGCCGGGAGAGCAGTTCTTC. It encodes CASSLDGPGEQFF.

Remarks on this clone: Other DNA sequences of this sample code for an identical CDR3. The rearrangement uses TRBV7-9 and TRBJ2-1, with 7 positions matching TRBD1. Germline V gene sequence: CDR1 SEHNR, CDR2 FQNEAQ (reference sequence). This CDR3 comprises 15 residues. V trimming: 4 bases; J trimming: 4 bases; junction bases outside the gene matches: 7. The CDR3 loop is CASSSRQGSYNEQFF. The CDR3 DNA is TGTGCCAGCAGCTCTAGACAGGGTAGTTACAATGAGCAGTTCTTC.

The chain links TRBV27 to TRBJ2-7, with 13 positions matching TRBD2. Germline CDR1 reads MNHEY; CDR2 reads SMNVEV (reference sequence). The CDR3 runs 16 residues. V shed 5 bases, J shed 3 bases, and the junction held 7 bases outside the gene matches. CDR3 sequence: CASSTRTSGRFYEQYF. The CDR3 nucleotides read TGTGCCAGCAGTACCCGGACTAGCGGGAGATTCTACGAGCAGTACTTC.

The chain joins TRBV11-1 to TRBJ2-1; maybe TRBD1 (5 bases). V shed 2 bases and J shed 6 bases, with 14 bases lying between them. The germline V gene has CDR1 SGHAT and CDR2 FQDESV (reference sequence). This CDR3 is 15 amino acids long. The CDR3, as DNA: TGTGCCAGCAGCTTAAGCCTCAGGGTTGGCAATGAGCAGTTCTTC. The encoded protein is CASSLSLRVGNEQFF.

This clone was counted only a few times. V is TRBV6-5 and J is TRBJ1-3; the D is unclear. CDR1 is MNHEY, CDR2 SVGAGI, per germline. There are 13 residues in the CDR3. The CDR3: CASFRGAGNTIYF. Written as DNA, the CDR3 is TGTGCATCGTTTCGGGGAGCTGGAAACACCATATATTTT.

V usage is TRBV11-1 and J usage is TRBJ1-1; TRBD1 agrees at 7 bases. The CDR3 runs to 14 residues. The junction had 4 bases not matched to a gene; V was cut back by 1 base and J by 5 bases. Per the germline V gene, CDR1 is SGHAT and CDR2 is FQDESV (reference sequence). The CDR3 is CASSLEGGRTEAFF. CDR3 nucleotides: TGTGCCAGCAGCTTAGAAGGGGGCAGAACTGAAGCTTTCTTT.

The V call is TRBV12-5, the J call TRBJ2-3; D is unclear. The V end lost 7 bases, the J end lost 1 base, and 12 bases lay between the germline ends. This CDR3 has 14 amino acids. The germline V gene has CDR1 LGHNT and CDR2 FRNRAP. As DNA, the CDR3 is TGTGCTAGTGCCCCGAGGTTGGGCACAGATACGCAGTATTTT. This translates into CASAPRLGTDTQYF. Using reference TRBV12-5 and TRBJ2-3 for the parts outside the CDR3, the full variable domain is DARVTQTPRHKVTEMGQEVTMRCQPILGHNTVFWYRQTMMQGLELLAYFRNRAPLDDSGMPKDRFSAEMPDATLATLKIQPSEPRDSAVYFCASAPRLGTDTQYFGPGTRLTVL.

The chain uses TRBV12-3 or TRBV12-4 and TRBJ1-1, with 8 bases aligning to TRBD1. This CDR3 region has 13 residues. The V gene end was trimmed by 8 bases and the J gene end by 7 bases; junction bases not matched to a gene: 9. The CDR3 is CASGRQGWVEAFF. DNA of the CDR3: TGTGCCAGCGGTCGACAGGGGTGGGTTGAAGCTTTCTTT.

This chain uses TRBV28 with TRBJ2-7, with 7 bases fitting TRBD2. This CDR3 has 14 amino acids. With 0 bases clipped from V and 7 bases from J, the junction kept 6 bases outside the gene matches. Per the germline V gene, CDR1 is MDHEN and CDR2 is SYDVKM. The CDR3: CASSLWREKGEQYF. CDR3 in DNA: TGTGCCAGCAGTTTATGGCGGGAGAAGGGGGAGCAGTACTTC.

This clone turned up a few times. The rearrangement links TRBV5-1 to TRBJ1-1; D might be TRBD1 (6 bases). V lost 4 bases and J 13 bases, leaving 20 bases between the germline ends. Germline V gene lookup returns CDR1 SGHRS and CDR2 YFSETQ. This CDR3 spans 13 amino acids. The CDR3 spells CASSLVVGGKVFF. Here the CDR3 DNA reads TGCGCCAGCAGCCTGGTGGTAGGGGGTAAGGTTTTCTTT. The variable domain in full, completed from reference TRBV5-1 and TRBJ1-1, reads KAGVTQTPRYLIKTRGQQVTLSCSPISGHRSVSWYQQTPGQGLQFLFEYFSETQRNKGNFPGRFSGRQFSNSRSEMNVSTLELGDSALYLCASSLVVGGKVFFGQGTRLTVV.

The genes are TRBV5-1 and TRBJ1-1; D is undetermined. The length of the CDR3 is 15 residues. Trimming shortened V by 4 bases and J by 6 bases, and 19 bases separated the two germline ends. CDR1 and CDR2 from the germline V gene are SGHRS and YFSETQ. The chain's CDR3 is CASSPGWREGSEAFF. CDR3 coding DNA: TGCGCCAGCAGCCCCGGTTGGAGGGAAGGGTCTGAAGCTTTCTTT.

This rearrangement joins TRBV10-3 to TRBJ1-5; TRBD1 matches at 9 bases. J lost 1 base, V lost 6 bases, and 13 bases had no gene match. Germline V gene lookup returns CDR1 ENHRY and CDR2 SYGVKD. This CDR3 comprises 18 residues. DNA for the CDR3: TGTGCCATCAGCCCAACTCGACAGGGGGTGGGAAGCAATCAGCCCCAGCATTTT. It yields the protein CAISPTRQGVGSNQPQHF.

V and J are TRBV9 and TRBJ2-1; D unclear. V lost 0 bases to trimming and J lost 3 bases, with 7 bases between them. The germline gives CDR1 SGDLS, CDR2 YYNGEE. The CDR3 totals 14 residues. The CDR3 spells CASSVGTRYNEQFF. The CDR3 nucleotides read TGTGCCAGCAGCGTAGGTACTCGCTACAATGAGCAGTTCTTC.

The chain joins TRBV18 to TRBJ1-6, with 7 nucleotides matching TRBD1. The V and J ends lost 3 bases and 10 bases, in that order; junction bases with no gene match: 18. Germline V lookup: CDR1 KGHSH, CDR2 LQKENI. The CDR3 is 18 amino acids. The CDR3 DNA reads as TGTGCCAGCTCACCTGATGCATACGACAGGGAGTTTTTGTCACCCCTCCACTTT. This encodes CASSPDAYDREFLSPLHF. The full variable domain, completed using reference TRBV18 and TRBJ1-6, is NAGVMQNPRHLVRRRGQEARLRCSPMKGHSHVYWYRQLPEEGLKFMVYLQKENIIDESGMPKERFSAEFPKEGPSILRIQQVVRGDSAAYFCASSPDAYDREFLSPLHFGNGTRLTVT.

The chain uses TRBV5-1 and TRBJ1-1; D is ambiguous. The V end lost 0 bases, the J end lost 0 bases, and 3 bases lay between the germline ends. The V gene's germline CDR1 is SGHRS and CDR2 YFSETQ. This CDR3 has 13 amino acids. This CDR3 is CASSLAVNTEAFF. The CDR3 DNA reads TGCGCCAGCAGCTTGGCCGTGAACACTGAAGCTTTCTTT.

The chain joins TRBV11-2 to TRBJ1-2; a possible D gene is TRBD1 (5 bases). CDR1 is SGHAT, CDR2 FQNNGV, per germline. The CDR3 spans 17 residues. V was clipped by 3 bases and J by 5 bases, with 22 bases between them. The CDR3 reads CASSFKPSQGWIYGYTF. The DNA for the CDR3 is TGTGCCAGCAGCTTTAAGCCCTCGCAGGGATGGATATATGGCTACACCTTC.

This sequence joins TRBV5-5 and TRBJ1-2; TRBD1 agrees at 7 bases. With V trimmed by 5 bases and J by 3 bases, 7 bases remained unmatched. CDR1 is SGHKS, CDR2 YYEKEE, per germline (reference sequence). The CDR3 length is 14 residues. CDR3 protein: CASRRTGGDYGYTF. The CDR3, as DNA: TGTGCCAGCAGACGGACAGGAGGGGACTATGGCTACACCTTC.

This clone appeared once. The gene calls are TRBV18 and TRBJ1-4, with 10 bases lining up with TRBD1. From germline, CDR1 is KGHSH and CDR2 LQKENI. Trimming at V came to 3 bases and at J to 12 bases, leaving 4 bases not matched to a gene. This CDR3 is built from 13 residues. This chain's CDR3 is CASSPVGTGELFF. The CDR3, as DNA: TGTGCCAGCTCACCGGTTGGGACAGGGGAACTGTTTTTT.

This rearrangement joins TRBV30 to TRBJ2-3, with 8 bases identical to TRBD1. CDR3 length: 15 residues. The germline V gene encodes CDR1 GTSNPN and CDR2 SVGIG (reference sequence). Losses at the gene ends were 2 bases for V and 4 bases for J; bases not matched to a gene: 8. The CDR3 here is CAWSTPGQASDTQYF. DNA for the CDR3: TGTGCCTGGAGTACTCCGGGACAGGCTTCAGATACGCAGTATTTT.

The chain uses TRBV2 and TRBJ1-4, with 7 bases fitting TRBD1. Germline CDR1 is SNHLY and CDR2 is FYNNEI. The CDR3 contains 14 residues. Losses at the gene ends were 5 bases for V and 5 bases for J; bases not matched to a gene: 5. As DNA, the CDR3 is TGTGCCAGCAGTCCCGGGACAGAGAATGAAAAACTGTTTTTT. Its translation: CASSPGTENEKLFF.

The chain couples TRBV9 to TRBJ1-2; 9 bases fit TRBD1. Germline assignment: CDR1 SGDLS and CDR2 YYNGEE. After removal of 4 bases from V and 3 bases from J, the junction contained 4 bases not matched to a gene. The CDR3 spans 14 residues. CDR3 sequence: CASSPWDRDYGYTF. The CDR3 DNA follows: TGTGCCAGCAGCCCATGGGACAGGGACTATGGCTACACCTTC.

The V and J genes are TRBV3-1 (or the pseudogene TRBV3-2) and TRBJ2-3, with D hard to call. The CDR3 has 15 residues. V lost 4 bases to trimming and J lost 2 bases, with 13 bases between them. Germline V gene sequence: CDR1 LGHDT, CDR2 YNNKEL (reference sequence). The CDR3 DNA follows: TGTGCCAGCAGCCCTGAGGCCGCTGACACAGATACGCAGTATTTT. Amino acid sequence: CASSPEAADTDTQYF.

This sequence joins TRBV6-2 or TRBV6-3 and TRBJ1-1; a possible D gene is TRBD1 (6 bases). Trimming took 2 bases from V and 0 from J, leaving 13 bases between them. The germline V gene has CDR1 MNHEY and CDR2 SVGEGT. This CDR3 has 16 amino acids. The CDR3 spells CASSYVIGGLNTEAFF. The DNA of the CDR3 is TGTGCCAGCAGTTACGTGATAGGGGGTCTGAACACTGAAGCTTTCTTT.

The CDR3 bases are TGTGCCACCAGTGAGGCGGGACAGCATCAGCCCCAGCATTTT. Its translation: CATSEAGQHQPQHF. V usage is TRBV24-1 and J usage is TRBJ1-5; TRBD1 agrees at 7 bases. V lost 4 bases, J lost 5 bases, and 4 bases stayed unmatched. The CDR3 contains 14 residues. Germline CDR1 KGHDR, CDR2 SFDVKD.

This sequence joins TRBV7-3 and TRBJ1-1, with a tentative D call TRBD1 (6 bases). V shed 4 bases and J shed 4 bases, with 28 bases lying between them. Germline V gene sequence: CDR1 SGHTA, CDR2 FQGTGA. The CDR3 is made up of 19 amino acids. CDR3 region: CASSSPNRRQGIIGTEAFF. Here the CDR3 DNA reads TGTGCCAGCAGCTCCCCAAACCGCCGGCAGGGGATTATTGGCACTGAAGCTTTCTTT. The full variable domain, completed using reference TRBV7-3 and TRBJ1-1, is GAGVSQTPSNKVTEKGKYVELRCDPISGHTALYWYRQSLGQGPEFLIYFQGTGAADDSGLPNDRFFAVRPEGSVSTLKIQRTERGDSAVYLCASSSPNRRQGIIGTEAFFGQGTRLTVV.